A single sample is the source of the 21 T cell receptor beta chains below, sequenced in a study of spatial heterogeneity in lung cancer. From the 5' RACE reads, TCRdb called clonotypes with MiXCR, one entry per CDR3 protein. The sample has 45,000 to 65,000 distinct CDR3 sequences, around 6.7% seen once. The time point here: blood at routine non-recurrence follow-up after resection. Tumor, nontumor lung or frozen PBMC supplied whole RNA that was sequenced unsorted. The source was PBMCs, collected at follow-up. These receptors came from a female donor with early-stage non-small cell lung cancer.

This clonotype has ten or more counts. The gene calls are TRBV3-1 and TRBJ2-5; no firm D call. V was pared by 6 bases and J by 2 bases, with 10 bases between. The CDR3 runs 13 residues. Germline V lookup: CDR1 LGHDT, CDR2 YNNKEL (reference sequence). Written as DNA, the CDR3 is TGTGCCAGCAGGCGCGGCGCGCAAGAGACCCAGTACTTC. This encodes CASRRGAQETQYF.

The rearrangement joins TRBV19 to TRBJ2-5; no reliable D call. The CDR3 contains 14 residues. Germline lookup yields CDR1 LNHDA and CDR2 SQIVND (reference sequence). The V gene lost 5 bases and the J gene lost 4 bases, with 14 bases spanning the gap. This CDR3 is CASSYRAMGETQYF. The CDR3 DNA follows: TGTGCCAGTAGTTACCGGGCTATGGGAGAGACCCAGTACTTC.

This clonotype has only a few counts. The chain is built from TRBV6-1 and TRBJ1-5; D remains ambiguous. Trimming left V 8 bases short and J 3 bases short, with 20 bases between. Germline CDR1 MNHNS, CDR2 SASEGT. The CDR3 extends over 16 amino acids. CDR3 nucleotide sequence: TGTGCCAGCGCATCTTCTATCGTGAGGGACAATCAGCCCCAGCATTTT. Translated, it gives CASASSIVRDNQPQHF.

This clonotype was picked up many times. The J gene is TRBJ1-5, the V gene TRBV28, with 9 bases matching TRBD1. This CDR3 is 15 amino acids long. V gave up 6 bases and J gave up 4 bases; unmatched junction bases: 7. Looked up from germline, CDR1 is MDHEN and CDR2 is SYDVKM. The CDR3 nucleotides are TGTGCCAGCAGAGCACCGGGACAGGGTAATCAGCCCCAGCATTTT. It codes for CASRAPGQGNQPQHF.

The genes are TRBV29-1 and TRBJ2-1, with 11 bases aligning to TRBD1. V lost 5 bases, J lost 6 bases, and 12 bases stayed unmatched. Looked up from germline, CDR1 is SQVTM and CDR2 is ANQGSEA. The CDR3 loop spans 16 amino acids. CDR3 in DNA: TGCAGCGTTCCCCCCCGGGGGACAGGGGGGATCAATGAGCAGTTCTTC. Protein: CSVPPRGTGGINEQFF.

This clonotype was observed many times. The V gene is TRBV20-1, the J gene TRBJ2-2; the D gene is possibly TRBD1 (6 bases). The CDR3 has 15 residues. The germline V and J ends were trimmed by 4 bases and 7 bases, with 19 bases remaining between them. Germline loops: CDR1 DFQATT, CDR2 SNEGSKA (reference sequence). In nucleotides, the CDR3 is TGCAGTGCTACAGATTCCGGGACATTCTTCGGGGAGCTGTTTTTT. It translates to CSATDSGTFFGELFF.

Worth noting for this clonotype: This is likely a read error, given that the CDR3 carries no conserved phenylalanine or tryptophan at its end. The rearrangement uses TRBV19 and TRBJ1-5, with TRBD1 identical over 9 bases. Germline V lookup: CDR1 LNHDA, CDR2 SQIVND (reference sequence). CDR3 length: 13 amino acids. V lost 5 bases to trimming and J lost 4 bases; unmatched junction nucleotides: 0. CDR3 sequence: CASSGTGNQPQHL. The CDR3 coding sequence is TGTGCCAGTAGTGGGACAGGGAATCAGCCCCAGCATCTT.

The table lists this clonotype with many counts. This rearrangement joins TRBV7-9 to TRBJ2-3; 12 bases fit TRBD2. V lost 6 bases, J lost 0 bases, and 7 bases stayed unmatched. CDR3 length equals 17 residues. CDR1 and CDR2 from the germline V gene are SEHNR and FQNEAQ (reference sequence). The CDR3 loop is CASSSWTSGKSTDTQYF. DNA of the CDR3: TGTGCCAGCAGTTCCTGGACTAGCGGGAAAAGCACAGATACGCAGTATTTT.

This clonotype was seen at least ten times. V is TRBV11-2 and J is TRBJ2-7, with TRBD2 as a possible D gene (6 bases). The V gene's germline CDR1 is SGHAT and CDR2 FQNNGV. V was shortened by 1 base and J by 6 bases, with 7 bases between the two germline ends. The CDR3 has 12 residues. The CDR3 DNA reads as TGTGCCAGCAGCTTAGGCGGGGTCGAGCAGTACTTC. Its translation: CASSLGGVEQYF.

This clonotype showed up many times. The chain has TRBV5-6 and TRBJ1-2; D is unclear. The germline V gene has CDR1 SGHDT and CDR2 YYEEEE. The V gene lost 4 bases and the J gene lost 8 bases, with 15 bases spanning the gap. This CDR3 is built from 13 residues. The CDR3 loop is CASSPRRTEGYTF. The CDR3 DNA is TGTGCCAGCAGCCCCCGGCGCACGGAAGGCTACACCTTC.

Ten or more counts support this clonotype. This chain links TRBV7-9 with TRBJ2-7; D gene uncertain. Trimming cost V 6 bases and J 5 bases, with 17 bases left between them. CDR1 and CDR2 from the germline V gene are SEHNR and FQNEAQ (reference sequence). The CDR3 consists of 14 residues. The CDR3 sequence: CASRTRTEWDEQYF. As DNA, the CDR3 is TGTGCCAGCAGGACGAGAACTGAGTGGGACGAGCAGTACTTC.

This CDR3 reads CSARDWGGRTDTQYF. DNA for the CDR3: TGCAGTGCTAGAGATTGGGGGGGGCGCACAGATACGCAGTATTTT. J is TRBJ2-3 and V is TRBV20-1; TRBD2 is a possible D gene (7 bases). Germline V CDR1 and CDR2: DFQATT, SNEGSKA (reference sequence). This CDR3 has 15 amino acids. The V and J ends lost 0 bases and 1 base respectively, with 11 bases between them.

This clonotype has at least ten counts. Here the CDR3 DNA reads TGTGCCAGCAGCCCCGACCTCGGTGGCAATGAGCAGTTCTTC. Encoded protein: CASSPDLGGNEQFF. The gene calls are TRBV13 and TRBJ2-1; D not resolved. The V and J ends lost 5 bases and 6 bases respectively, with 14 bases between them. The CDR3 contains 14 residues. Germline lookup yields CDR1 PRHDT and CDR2 FYEKMQ (reference sequence).

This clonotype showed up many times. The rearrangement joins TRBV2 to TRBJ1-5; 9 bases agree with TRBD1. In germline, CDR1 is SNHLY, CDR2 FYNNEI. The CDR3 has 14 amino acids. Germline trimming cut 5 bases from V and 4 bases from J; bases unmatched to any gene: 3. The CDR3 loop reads CASSRQGVNQPQHF. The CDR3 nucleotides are TGTGCCAGCAGTCGACAGGGGGTTAATCAGCCCCAGCATTTT.

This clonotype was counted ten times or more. The CDR3 DNA is TGTGCCAGCAGTTACTCGATGGTAGGGGGTACAGATACGCAGTATTTT. This codes for CASSYSMVGGTDTQYF. The chain joins TRBV6-5 to TRBJ2-3, with D tentatively TRBD1 (6 bases). Trimming left V 0 bases short and J 3 bases short, with 13 bases between. Germline V gene lookup returns CDR1 MNHEY and CDR2 SVGAGI. CDR3 length equals 16 residues.

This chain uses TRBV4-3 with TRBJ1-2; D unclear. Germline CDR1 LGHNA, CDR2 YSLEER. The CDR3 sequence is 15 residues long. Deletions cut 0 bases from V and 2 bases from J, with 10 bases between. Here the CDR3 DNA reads TGCGCCAGCAGCCAAGAGTACCGATGGAACTATGGCTACACCTTC. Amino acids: CASSQEYRWNYGYTF.

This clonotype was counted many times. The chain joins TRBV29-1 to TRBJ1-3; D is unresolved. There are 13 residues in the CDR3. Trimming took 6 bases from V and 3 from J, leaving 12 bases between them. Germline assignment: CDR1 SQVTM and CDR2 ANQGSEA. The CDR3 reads CSVLERGGNTIYF. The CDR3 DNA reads TGCAGCGTCCTTGAACGGGGTGGAAACACCATATATTTT. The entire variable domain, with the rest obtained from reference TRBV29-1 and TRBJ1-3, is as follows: SAVISQKPSRDICQRGTSLTIQCQVDSQVTMMFWYRQQPGQSLTLIATANQGSEATYESGFVIDKFPISRPNLTFSTLTVSNMSPEDSSIYLCSVLERGGNTIYFGEGSWLTVV.

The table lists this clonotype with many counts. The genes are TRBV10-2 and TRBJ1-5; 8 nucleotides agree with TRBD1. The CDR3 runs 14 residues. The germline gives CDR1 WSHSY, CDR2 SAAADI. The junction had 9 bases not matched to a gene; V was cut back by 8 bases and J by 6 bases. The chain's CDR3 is CASRRGQGAQPQHF. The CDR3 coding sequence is TGCGCCAGCCGAAGAGGCCAGGGGGCTCAGCCCCAGCATTTT.

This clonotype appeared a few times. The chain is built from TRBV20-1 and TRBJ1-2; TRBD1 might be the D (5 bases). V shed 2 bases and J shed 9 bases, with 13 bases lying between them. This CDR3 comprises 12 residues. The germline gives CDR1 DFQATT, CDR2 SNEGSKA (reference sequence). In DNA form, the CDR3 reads TGCAGTGCTAGAACCGGAGGGGAGAGCTACACCTTC. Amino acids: CSARTGGESYTF.

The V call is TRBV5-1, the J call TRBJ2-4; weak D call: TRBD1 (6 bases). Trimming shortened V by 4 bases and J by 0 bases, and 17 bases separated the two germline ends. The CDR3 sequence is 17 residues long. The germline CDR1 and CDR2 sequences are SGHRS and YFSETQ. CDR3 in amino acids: CASSLVQGGLAKNIQYF. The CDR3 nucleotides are TGCGCCAGCAGCCTAGTACAGGGTGGCTTAGCCAAAAACATTCAGTACTTC.

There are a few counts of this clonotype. CDR3 DNA sequence: TGCGCCAGCAGTAAATCGGGACAGAACACCGGGGAGCTGTTTTTT. This codes for CASSKSGQNTGELFF. The chain joins TRBV10-2 to TRBJ2-2; a possible D gene is TRBD1 (6 bases). Trimming pared 5 bases from V and 1 base from J, leaving 11 bases between. The germline CDR1 and CDR2 sequences are WSHSY and SAAADI. The CDR3 extends over 15 amino acids.